Presented here are 7 T cell receptor beta chains from one specimen sequenced in a study of T cells in Graves' hyperthyroidism and ophthalmopathy. Authors of the study amplified TCR beta CDR3 regions from RNA transcripts. The HTBI primer set drove a first-round RT-PCR of the TCR CDR3. TCRdb ran MiXCR on the multiplex PCR reads and lists one entry per CDR3 protein. This sample has about 270,000 distinct CDR3 sequences, with about 16% found just once. Material: blood. Source of these receptors: a woman aged 50 to 60 with Graves' hyperthyroidism that later progressed to Graves' ophthalmopathy.

This chain links TRBV7-9 with TRBJ2-7; TRBD2 matches 12 bases. This CDR3 is 17 amino acids long. The J segment lost 0 bases and the V segment lost 4 bases, leaving 7 bases of the junction unmatched. Germline CDR1 and CDR2: SEHNR and FQNEAQ (reference sequence). The CDR3 spells CASSSGTSGHSSYEQYF. Written as DNA, the CDR3 is TGTGCCAGCAGCTCCGGGACTAGCGGGCACAGCTCCTACGAGCAGTACTTC.

This clonotype came up many times. The chain combines TRBV13 with TRBJ2-1; 9 bases agree with TRBD1. Trimming removed 2 bases from V and 8 bases from J; junction bases left unmatched: 7. Looked up from germline, CDR1 is PRHDT and CDR2 is FYEKMQ (reference sequence). This CDR3 has 15 amino acids. This CDR3 reads CASSLSGTGFDEQFF. In nucleotides, the CDR3 is TGTGCCAGCAGCTTATCCGGGACAGGGTTCGATGAGCAGTTCTTC.

The sample holds many counts of this clonotype. At one end the junction does not follow the germline gene, possibly because of a read error. This chain uses TRBV7-8 with TRBJ2-2; 9 bases line up with TRBD2. The CDR3 length is 20 residues. Germline values: CDR1 SGHVS, CDR2 FQNEAQ. This CDR3 reads CASSLARIAGDHRGTGELFF. The CDR3 bases are TGTGCCAGCAGCCTAGCGAGGATAGCGGGAGACCACCGGGGCACCGGGGAGCTGTTTTTT.

This clonotype was observed at least ten times. The V call is TRBV11-1, the J call TRBJ2-3; 7 bases fit TRBD2. With 3 bases clipped from V and 5 bases from J, the junction kept 5 bases outside the gene matches. The germline V gene encodes CDR1 SGHAT and CDR2 FQDESV (reference sequence). This CDR3 is 14 amino acids long. CDR3 sequence reads: CASSLGGRRDTQYF. In DNA, the CDR3 is TGTGCCAGCAGCTTGGGCGGGAGAAGAGATACGCAGTATTTT.

This clonotype was recorded at least ten times. The V call is TRBV29-1, the J call TRBJ2-3; tentative D call: TRBD2 (6 bases). V was pared by 1 base and J by 9 bases, with 14 bases between. This CDR3 has 13 amino acids. The germline V gene encodes CDR1 SQVTM and CDR2 ANQGSEA. The CDR3 reads CSVEGPNRGTQYF. In nucleotides, the CDR3 is TGCAGCGTTGAAGGGCCTAACCGGGGGACGCAGTATTTT.

This clonotype was counted between two and nine times. The chain carries TRBV4-1 and TRBJ2-1; TRBD1 agrees at 8 bases. Trimming removed 2 bases from V and 4 bases from J; junction bases left unmatched: 4. Germline assignment: CDR1 MGHRA and CDR2 YSYEKL. The CDR3 totals 15 residues. The CDR3 spells CASSQPGQEYNEQFF. CDR3 sequence (DNA): TGCGCCAGCAGCCAACCGGGACAGGAGTACAATGAGCAGTTCTTC.

This clonotype was counted between two and nine times. The gene calls are TRBV25-1 and TRBJ1-4; possibly TRBD1 for D (5 bases). Germline V gene lookup returns CDR1 MGHDK and CDR2 SYGVNS. The CDR3 has 15 residues. V was trimmed by 2 bases and J by 7 bases, leaving 14 bases between them. The CDR3 bases are TGTGCCAGCAGTGAAGTCGGGGCGCCAGGTGAAAAACTGTTTTTT. As protein: CASSEVGAPGEKLFF.